Listed below are T cell receptor beta chains from one sample, sequenced in a study of T cell changes during pregnancy in multiple sclerosis. Clones were read by immunoSEQ multiplex PCR, and TCRdb kept only the in-frame ones, dropping some. Of 95,000 to 150,000 clones in the sample, approximately 93% were seen once. The starting material was peripheral blood, obtained before pregnancy. The receptors were sampled from a female donor with multiple sclerosis, enrolled in a pregnancy study. The CDR3 runs from the conserved cysteine through the conserved F or W. A D gene is named only where the DNA matches it firmly.

v_gene,d_gene,j_gene,CDR3nt,CDR3aa
TRBV28,TRBD2,TRBJ2-3,TGTGCCAGCAAAAAAAGCGGGAACGCAGATACGCAGTATTTT,CASKKSGNADTQYF
TRBV30,NA,TRBJ1-1,TGTGCCTGGAGTGAGGGAGGACCGCGATGGCCTGAAGCTTTCTTT,CAWSEGGPRWPEAFF
TRBV30,NA,TRBJ1-3,TGTGCCTGGAGTGTGGGCTCGTTGGGCGCTGGTGGAAACACCATATATTTT,CAWSVGSLGAGGNTIYF
TRBV6-5,TRBD2,TRBJ2-7,TGTGCCAGCAGTTACGCGCGACTAGCGGGGATCTACGAGCAGTACTTC,CASSYARLAGIYEQYF
TRBV29-1,NA,TRBJ1-1,TGCAGCGTTGAAGTGGGGGGGGACACTGAAGCTTTCTTT,CSVEVGGDTEAFF
TRBV2,NA,TRBJ2-7,TGTGCCGGCGGACAGAAACTTTACGAGCAGTACTTC,CAGGQKLYEQYF
TRBV9,TRBD2,TRBJ2-1,TGTGCCAGCAGCGTAGAGGCGGGAGGGTCCTACAATGAGCAGTTCTTC,CASSVEAGGSYNEQFF
TRBV19,NA,TRBJ2-1,TGTGCCAGTAGTCAGGGCTGGGCCACCAATGAGCAGTTCTTC,CASSQGWATNEQFF
TRBV5-1,NA,TRBJ2-2,TGCGCCAGCAGCCTGACATACGGGGAGCTGTTTTTT,CASSLTYGELFF
TRBV5-1,NA,TRBJ1-1,TGCGCCAGCAGCTTGTCGACAACCCGCGTGAGCACTGAAGCTTTCTTT,CASSLSTTRVSTEAFF
TRBV18,TRBD2,TRBJ2-5,TGTGCCAGCTCACCAATACGACTAGCGGGAGGAACACCCAAGGAGACCCAGTACTTC,CASSPIRLAGGTPKETQYF
TRBV19,NA,TRBJ2-6,TGTGCCAGTAGTACCTCAGGGATATCTGGGGCCAACGTCCTGACTTTC,CASSTSGISGANVLTF
TRBV30,NA,TRBJ1-5,TGTGCCTGGAGTCTAGGGAGCAGTCAGCCCCAGCATTTT,CAWSLGSSQPQHF
TRBV7-3,NA,TRBJ2-1,TGTGCCAGCAGTGCGGGGACAGCCTCCTACAATGAGCAGTTCTTC,CASSAGTASYNEQFF
TRBV27,TRBD1,TRBJ2-3,TGTGCCAGCAGTTTATTGGGGAAACAGGGGGCTATTGCGCAGTATTTT,CASSLLGKQGAIAQYF
TRBV10-2,TRBD2,TRBJ2-2,TGCGCCAGCAGTGTTACTAGCGGGAGGGCGGCCGGGGAGCCGTTTTTT,CASSVTSGRAAGEPFF
TRBV25-1,NA,TRBJ1-3,TGTGCCAGCAGTGAAATTACAGGGGGAAACACCATATATTTT,CASSEITGGNTIYF
TRBV20-1,TRBD1,TRBJ1-2,TGCAGTGCTAGAGTCCGGGACAGTTCGATCTTC,CSARVRDSSIF
TRBV9,NA,TRBJ1-1,TGTGCCAGCAGCGTAGATCCCGGGGGAAGCACTCAAGCTTTCTTT,CASSVDPGGSTQAFF
TRBV15,TRBD2,TRBJ2-7,TGTGCCACCAGCAGAGATCTCCCTAAGACTAGCGGGAGAAGTGAGCAGTACTTC,CATSRDLPKTSGRSEQYF
TRBV6-5,TRBD1,TRBJ2-7,TGTGCCAGCAGCTCCGGGACAGGACATTACGAGCAGTACTTC,CASSSGTGHYEQYF
TRBV7-9,NA,TRBJ1-1,TGTGCCAGCAGCTCCGCCGGACCCCCCAAAGGAGGGAACACTGAAGCTTTCTTT,CASSSAGPPKGGNTEAFF
TRBV28,NA,TRBJ1-3,TGTGCCAGCAAACCCCAGGGTGTAAACACCATATATTTT,CASKPQGVNTIYF